These 19 T cell receptor beta chains originate from one sample sequenced in a study of breast tumors, draining lymph nodes, adjacent tissues. MiXCR, run by TCRdb on the multiplex PCR reads, gives a single entry per CDR3 protein. The sample has around 15,000 distinct CDR3 sequences; approximately 51% are singletons. The sequencing sample was made of tumor-adjacent breast tissue. These receptor sequences come from a female donor with breast cancer. Some clones in this sample may be carry-over from other donors' samples.

About this clonotype itself: As the CDR3 is not closed by the conserved phenylalanine or tryptophan, this likely results from a read error. No DNA is shown, since the ends of the CDR3 on it are uncertain; the CDR3 is the one TCRdb lists. The chain joins TRBV24-1 to TRBJ2-7; TRBD2 reflects the table's D call only, with no check against the DNA. The CDR3 is 14 amino acids long, termini counted. Germline assignment: CDR1 KGHDR and CDR2 SFDVKD. The CDR3 spells CAIALGSGDTSRSS.

This clonotype was found a few times. This chain links TRBV24-1 with TRBJ1-2; 8 bases agree with TRBD1. Germline trimming cut 5 bases from V and 8 bases from J; bases unmatched to any gene: 9. The CDR3 is 14 residues long. CDR1 KGHDR and CDR2 SFDVKD come from the germline V gene. In DNA form, the CDR3 reads TGTGCCACCAGTGCCGGGGGACAGGAAAGAGGCTACACCTTC. It is translated as CATSAGGQERGYTF.

Relative to its sample, this clonotype is medium-sized. The rearrangement links TRBV24-1 to TRBJ2-1, with D perhaps matching TRBD1 (6 bases). Germline CDR1 reads KGHDR; CDR2 reads SFDVKD. The CDR3 is made up of 14 amino acids. Deletions cut 9 bases from V and 0 bases from J, with 11 bases between. The CDR3 nucleotides are TGTGCCACCCAGGGGCCTAGCTCCTACAATGAGCAGTTCTTC. Amino acid sequence: CATQGPSSYNEQFF.

The chain has TRBV6-5 and TRBJ2-7; 9 bases agree with TRBD1. Germline V gene lookup returns CDR1 MNHEY and CDR2 SVGAGI. V lost 7 bases to trimming and J lost 5 bases; unmatched junction nucleotides: 6. This CDR3 is built from 13 residues. The CDR3: CASTPGQGDEQYF. The CDR3 bases are TGTGCCAGCACCCCGGGACAGGGTGACGAGCAGTACTTC.

A word on this clonotype: One base away lies a much larger clone, so this may be a sequencing read error. The chain links TRBV7-3 to TRBJ1-1; tentative D call: TRBD1 (5 bases). Deletions cut 5 bases from V and 2 bases from J, with 21 bases between. Germline lookup yields CDR1 SGHTA and CDR2 FQGTGA. This CDR3 contains 17 residues. CDR3 sequence reads: CASSLSDLGRGNTEAFF. The CDR3 region has the DNA TGTGCCAGCAGCCTTAGTGACTTGGGACGGGGCAACACTGAAGCTTTCTTT.

This clonotype is medium-sized (0.01 to 0.1%) by share. The chain couples TRBV29-1 to TRBJ2-5; D call uncertain. Trimming pared 1 base from V and 5 bases from J, leaving 2 bases between. CDR1 is SQVTM and CDR2 is ANQGSEA in the germline V gene. This CDR3 has 10 amino acids. The CDR3 is CSVEGETQYF. CDR3 coding DNA: TGCAGCGTTGAAGGGGAGACCCAGTACTTC.

This clonotype qualifies as medium-sized (0.01 to 0.1%). The V and J genes are TRBV7-2 and TRBJ2-7; TRBD1 or TRBD2 may be the D gene (7 bases each). The CDR3 sequence is 15 residues long. The V gene lost 0 bases and the J gene lost 5 bases, with 14 bases spanning the gap. Germline V gene lookup returns CDR1 SGHTA and CDR2 FQGNSA. The CDR3 loop reads CASSLAPRGTNEQYF. DNA of the CDR3: TGTGCCAGCAGCTTAGCCCCCAGGGGGACTAACGAGCAGTACTTC. The entire variable domain, with the rest obtained from reference TRBV7-2 and TRBJ2-7, is as follows: GAGVSQSPSNKVTEKGKDVELRCDPISGHTALYWYRQSLGQGLEFLIYFQGNSAPDKSGLPSDRFSAERTGGSVSTLTIQRTQQEDSAVYLCASSLAPRGTNEQYFGPGTRLTVT.

There are many counts of this clonotype. The rearrangement joins TRBV28 to TRBJ2-1; TRBD2 aligns across 16 bases. Germline trimming cut 4 bases from V and 6 bases from J; bases unmatched to any gene: 9. Germline-derived CDR1 and CDR2 are MDHEN and SYDVKM. The length of the CDR3 is 18 residues. CDR3 residues: CASSSPGLAGGPGNEQFF. CDR3 nucleotides: TGTGCCAGCAGTTCCCCGGGACTAGCGGGAGGGCCCGGCAATGAGCAGTTCTTC.

In regard to this clonotype: In this CDR3 the conserved last residue, phenylalanine or tryptophan, is missing, so a read error is likely. The limits of the CDR3 on the DNA are not certain, so only TCRdb's listed CDR3 is given. The chain recombines TRBV20-1 with TRBJ1-6; TRBD1 was called by the table and not checked on the DNA. Germline CDR1 DFQATT, CDR2 SNEGSKA (reference sequence). The CDR3 is 13 amino acids in total, end residues counted. CDR3 sequence reads: CSASGTGGFTPPL.

This clonotype was counted many times. The V and J genes are TRBV6-6 and TRBJ1-1; unclear D gene. V was trimmed by 0 bases and J by 2 bases, leaving 13 bases between them. This CDR3 has 16 amino acids. Germline assignment: CDR1 MNHNY and CDR2 SVGAGI (reference sequence). CDR3: CASSYSTGIDNTEAFF. The DNA for the CDR3 is TGTGCCAGCAGTTACTCGACGGGCATCGACAACACTGAAGCTTTCTTT.

Many counts were recorded for this clonotype. The V and J genes are TRBV11-2 and TRBJ2-1; TRBD2 agrees at 11 bases. The CDR3 runs 16 residues. After removal of 4 bases from V and 5 bases from J, the junction contained 7 bases not matched to a gene. Germline V CDR1 and CDR2: SGHAT, FQNNGV. The CDR3 sequence: CASSSGLAETNNEQFF. The CDR3 DNA is TGTGCCAGCAGCTCGGGACTAGCGGAGACCAACAATGAGCAGTTCTTC. Together with reference TRBV11-2 and TRBJ2-1, the CDR3 gives the full variable domain: EAGVAQSPRYKIIEKRQSVAFWCNPISGHATLYWYQQILGQGPKLLIQFQNNGVVDDSQLPKDRFSAERLKGVDSTLKIQPAKLEDSAVYLCASSSGLAETNNEQFFGPGTRLTVL.

This clonotype was seen more than once but under ten times. This rearrangement joins TRBV12-3 or TRBV12-4 to TRBJ1-4; 9 bases align to TRBD1. Trimming removed 3 bases from V and 6 bases from J; junction bases left unmatched: 2. The length of the CDR3 is 14 residues. The CDR3 sequence: CASSLGQGDEKLFF. For the CDR3, the DNA is TGTGCCAGCAGTTTGGGACAGGGCGATGAAAAACTGTTTTTT.

J is TRBJ1-2 and V is TRBV2, with D maybe TRBD1 (5 bases). Germline lookup yields CDR1 SNHLY and CDR2 FYNNEI. The V end was cut by 2 bases, the J end by 3 bases, with 13 bases between. The CDR3 runs to 15 residues. CDR3 DNA sequence: TGTGCCAGCAGTGAATGGTCAGGGAGGGACTATGGCTACACCTTC. Protein product: CASSEWSGRDYGYTF.

In this sample, this clonotype turned up a few times. V and J are TRBV10-3 and TRBJ1-1, with 8 bases aligning to TRBD1. This CDR3 comprises 14 residues. Germline trimming cut 6 bases from V and 1 base from J; bases unmatched to any gene: 4. Germline V gene lookup returns CDR1 ENHRY and CDR2 SYGVKD. CDR3 DNA sequence: TGTGCCATCAGGAGACAGGGGCGGAACACTGAAGCTTTCTTT. This gives the protein CAIRRQGRNTEAFF.

The V call is TRBV20-1, the J call TRBJ2-1, with 10 bases that match TRBD2. The CDR3 is 13 amino acids. The V gene's germline CDR1 is DFQATT and CDR2 SNEGSKA (reference sequence). Trimming cost V 3 bases and J 7 bases; bases outside gene matches: 3. CDR3 loop: CSASASGSNEQFF. The CDR3 region has the DNA TGCAGTGCTAGTGCTAGCGGGAGTAATGAGCAGTTCTTC.

This clonotype is categorized as medium-sized. The chain couples TRBV20-1 to TRBJ1-5, with a possible D match to TRBD1 (5 bases). Per the germline V gene, CDR1 is DFQATT and CDR2 is SNEGSKA (reference sequence). The V gene lost 2 bases and the J gene lost 3 bases, with 17 bases spanning the gap. CDR3 length equals 16 residues. The CDR3 DNA reads as TGCAGTGCTAGATGGGTAGGGGAGGTAACCAATCAGCCCCAGCATTTT. Translated, it gives CSARWVGEVTNQPQHF.

The chain is built from TRBV7-9 and TRBJ1-4; D remains unclear. The V end lost 2 bases, the J end lost 7 bases, and 5 bases lay between the germline ends. Germline CDR1 SEHNR, CDR2 FQNEAQ (reference sequence). The CDR3 is made up of 12 amino acids. The CDR3 DNA is TGTGCCAGCAGCTTAACATTTGAAAAACTGTTTTTT. It yields the protein CASSLTFEKLFF.

This clonotype is categorized as medium-sized (0.01 to 0.1%). This sequence joins TRBV7-8 and TRBJ1-2, with 11 bases aligning to TRBD1. V lost 5 bases and J lost 6; bases outside the gene matches: 8. The germline gives CDR1 SGHVS, CDR2 FQNEAQ. The CDR3 spans 15 residues. The CDR3 DNA reads TGTGCCAGCAGCCGGACAGGGGGCGCCTCCCATGGCTACACCTTC. Translating gives CASSRTGGASHGYTF. The whole variable domain, filled in from reference TRBV7-8 and TRBJ1-2, reads GAGVSQSPRYKVAKRGQDVALRCDPISGHVSLFWYQQALGQGPEFLTYFQNEAQLDKSGLPSDRFFAERPEGSVSTLKIQRTQQEDSAVYLCASSRTGGASHGYTFGSGTRLTVV.

This clonotype was observed a handful of times. CDR3 nucleotides: TGTGCCAGTAGTTCCACAGGGCCCACTCAGCCCCAGCATTTT. Its translation is CASSSTGPTQPQHF. The chain uses TRBV19 and TRBJ1-5; TRBD1 might be the D (6 bases). Per the germline V gene, CDR1 is LNHDA and CDR2 is SQIVND (reference sequence). V lost 5 bases and J 6 bases, leaving 14 bases between the germline ends. The CDR3 consists of 14 residues.